The present T cell receptor (beta chain) was sequenced within a study of blood T cell repertoires in COVID-19 (TCRdb year 2020). Study-wide context: Samples from collaborators originated in the United States, Italy and Spain and spanned both the acute and convalescent phases of COVID-19. A de-identified subject ID, COVID-19 status, age in years and sex were almost always included in the sample metadata. The samples were drawn from the first 160 participants of the ongoing ImmuneRACE study and from over 950 subjects provided by 6 global collaborators. The prospective study material was composed of cDNA or gDNA derived from T cells, B-cell-depleted T cells, or PBMCs. Where HLA class I and class II types were available, the types were taken from metadata supplied by the sample provider, not from assay-based typing. Subjects who had been exposed to COVID-19, were actively infected with it, or had recovered from it provided the deeply sampled blood TCRbeta repertoires that made up the dataset. The repertoires were released in a freely available public database intended as a resource for research on the immune response to SARS-CoV-2. On the study overall, not on this receptor specifically: The amount of clinical and demographic metadata varied by source and participant and was provided uncurated.

V loses 4 bases of germline sequence and J loses 5 bases, and the interval between the two ends is 18 bases. The CDR3 contains 15 residues, cysteine and phenylalanine counted. Kept here is only the CDR3 DNA, which spans 45 bases and is read in frame from base 1. The germline V gene provides CDR1 SGDLS and CDR2 YYNGEE. As regards this clone: Its binding antigen is unknown. No base quality values were provided; no much bigger clone lies one nucleotide off.

TCRbeta CDR3 regions were amplified from genomic DNA by means of the immunoSEQ Assay, a bias-controlled multiplex PCR. In the authors' own workflow: The number of nucleated cells in each sample was estimated by amplification of reference gene primers within the assay. To quantify the absolute abundance of each unique TCRbeta CDR3 rearrangement, sequence reads were collapsed and filtered. For each sample, productive Simpson clonality was calculated by taking the square root of Simpson's diversity index across productive rearrangements. Entries here come from immuneACCESS through TCRdb and include only in-frame sequences with V and J called. Some clones fail to appear in such tables; in the studies checked, an unresolved V gene covers under half of the shortfall, and the cause of the remainder is unknown. V and J calls plus clone size are reproduced from that table; the DNA served to infer D and trimming. The sample records approximately 150,000 clones, 70% to 80% of which are singletons. In total, the top ten clones hold 7% to 10% of the sample.

One collaborating source in Seattle enrolled patients during active infection and followed them longitudinally through the course of disease. Whole blood was collected in K2EDTA tubes by collaborating institutions according to the institutions' own protocols. For TCRbeta analysis, collaborators shipped samples in one of three forms: frozen whole blood, isolated PBMCs, or DNA extracted from either of those sample types. This sequence was found in a woman aged 55-70 years with COVID-19, enrolled during active disease. The V gene is TRBV9 and the J gene is TRBJ1-1; TRBD1 might be the D gene, on 5 matching bases. Sequencing input: peripheral blood. The CDR3 sequence is CASSQRMDGGTEAFF. The DNA sequence reads TGTGCCAGCAGCCAGAGAATGGACGGGGGGACTGAAGCTTTCTTT.